This TCR beta chain appears in the sequencing data of a study of blood T cell repertoires in COVID-19. Study at large: Specimens from acute and convalescent COVID-19 originated in the United States, Italy and Spain.

Per germline, CDR1 KGHSH and CDR2 LQKENI. The CDR3 has 14 residues. The V gene end was trimmed by 1 base and the J gene end by 3 bases; junction bases not matched to a gene: 0. Adults between roughly 18 and 89 years of age took part from 24 US areas. All exposed participants met a person with COVID-19 within 2 weeks before entering the study. Authors' processing steps: Cell counts per sample came from amplifying reference gene primers. The data were produced by immunoSEQ multiplex PCR, yet TCRdb's version contains in-frame clones alone and is incomplete. V and J calls plus clone size are reproduced from that table; the DNA served to infer D and trimming. The sample includes 200,000 to 250,000 clones, about 87% of them seen just once.

The source of this sequence is a woman under 40 who had been exposed to COVID-19. The chain couples TRBV18 to TRBJ2-5; TRBD2 matches 9 bases. The sequenced sample consisted of PBMCs or T cells enriched from blood (not recorded which). CDR3 protein: CASSPLAGEETQYF. In DNA form, the CDR3 reads TGTGCCAGCTCACCACTAGCGGGGGAAGAGACCCAGTACTTC. Using reference TRBV18 and TRBJ2-5 for the parts outside the CDR3, the full variable domain is NAGVMQNPRHLVRRRGQEARLRCSPMKGHSHVYWYRQLPEEGLKFMVYLQKENIIDESGMPKERFSAEFPKEGPSILRIQQVVRGDSAAYFCASSPLAGEETQYFGPGTRLLVL.